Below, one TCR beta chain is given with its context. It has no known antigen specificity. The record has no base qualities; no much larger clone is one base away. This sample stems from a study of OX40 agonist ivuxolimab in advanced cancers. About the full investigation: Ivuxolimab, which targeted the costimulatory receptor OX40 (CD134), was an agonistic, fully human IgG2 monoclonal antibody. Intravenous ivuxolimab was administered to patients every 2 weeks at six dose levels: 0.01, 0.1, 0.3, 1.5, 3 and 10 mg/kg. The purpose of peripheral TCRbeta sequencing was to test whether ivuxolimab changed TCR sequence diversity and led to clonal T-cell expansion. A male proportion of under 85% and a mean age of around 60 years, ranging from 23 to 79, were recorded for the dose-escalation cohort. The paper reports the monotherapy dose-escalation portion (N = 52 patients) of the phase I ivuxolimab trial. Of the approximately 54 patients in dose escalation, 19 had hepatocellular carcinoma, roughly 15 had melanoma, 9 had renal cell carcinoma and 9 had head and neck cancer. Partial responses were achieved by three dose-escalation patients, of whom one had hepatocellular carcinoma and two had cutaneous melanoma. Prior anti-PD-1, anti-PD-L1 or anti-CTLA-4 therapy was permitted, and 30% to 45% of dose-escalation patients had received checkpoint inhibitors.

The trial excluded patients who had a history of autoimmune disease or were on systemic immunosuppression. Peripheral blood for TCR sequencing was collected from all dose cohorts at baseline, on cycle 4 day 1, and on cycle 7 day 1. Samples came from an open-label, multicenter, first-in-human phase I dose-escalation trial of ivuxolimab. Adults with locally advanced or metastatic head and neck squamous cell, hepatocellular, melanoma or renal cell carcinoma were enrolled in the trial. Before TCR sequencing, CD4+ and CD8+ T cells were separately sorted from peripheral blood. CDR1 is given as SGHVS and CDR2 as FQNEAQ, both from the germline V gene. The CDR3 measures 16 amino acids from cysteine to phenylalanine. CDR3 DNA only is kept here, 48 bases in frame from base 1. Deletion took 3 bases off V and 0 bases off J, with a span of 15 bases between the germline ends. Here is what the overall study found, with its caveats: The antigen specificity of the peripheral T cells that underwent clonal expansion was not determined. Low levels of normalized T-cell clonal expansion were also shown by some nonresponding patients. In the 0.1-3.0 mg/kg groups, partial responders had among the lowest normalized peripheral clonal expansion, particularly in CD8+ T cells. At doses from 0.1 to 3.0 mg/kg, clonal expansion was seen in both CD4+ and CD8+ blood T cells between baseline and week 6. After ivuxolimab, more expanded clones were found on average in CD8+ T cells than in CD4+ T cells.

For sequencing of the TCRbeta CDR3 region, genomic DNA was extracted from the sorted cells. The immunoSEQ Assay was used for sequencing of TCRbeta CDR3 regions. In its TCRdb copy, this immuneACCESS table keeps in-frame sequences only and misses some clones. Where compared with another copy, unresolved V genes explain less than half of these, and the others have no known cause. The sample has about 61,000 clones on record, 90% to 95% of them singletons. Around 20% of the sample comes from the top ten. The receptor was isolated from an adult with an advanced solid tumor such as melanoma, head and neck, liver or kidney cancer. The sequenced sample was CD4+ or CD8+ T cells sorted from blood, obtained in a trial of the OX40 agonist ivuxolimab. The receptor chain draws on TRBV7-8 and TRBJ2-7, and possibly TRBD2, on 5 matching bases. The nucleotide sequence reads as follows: TGTGCCAGCAGCTTCTTTGCCCGGGGTATCTCCTACGAGCAGTACTTC. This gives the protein CASSFFARGISYEQYF. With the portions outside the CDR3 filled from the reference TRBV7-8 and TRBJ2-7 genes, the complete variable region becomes GAGVSQSPRYKVAKRGQDVALRCDPISGHVSLFWYQQALGQGPEFLTYFQNEAQLDKSGLPSDRFFAERPEGSVSTLKIQRTQQEDSAVYLCASSFFARGISYEQYFGPGTRLTVT.